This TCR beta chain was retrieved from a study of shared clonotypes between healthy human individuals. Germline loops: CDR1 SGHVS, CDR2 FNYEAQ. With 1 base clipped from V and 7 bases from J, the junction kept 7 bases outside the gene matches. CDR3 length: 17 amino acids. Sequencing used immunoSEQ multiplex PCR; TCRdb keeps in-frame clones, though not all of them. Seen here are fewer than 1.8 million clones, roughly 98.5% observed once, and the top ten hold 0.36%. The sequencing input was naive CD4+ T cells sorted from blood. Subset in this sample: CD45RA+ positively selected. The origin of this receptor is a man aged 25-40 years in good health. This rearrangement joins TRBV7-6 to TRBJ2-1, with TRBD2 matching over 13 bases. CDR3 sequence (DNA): TGTGCCAGCAGCTTAGTAGAAACGGGACTAGCGGGAAATGAGCAGTTCTTC. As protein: CASSLVETGLAGNEQFF.